The rows below give T cell receptor beta chains drawn from one sample of a study of beta chain features in type 1 diabetes. Sequencing used immunoSEQ multiplex PCR; TCRdb keeps in-frame clones, though not all of them. Among fewer than 110,000 clones, 28% were seen once, and the ten largest hold less than 0.65%. Material: central memory CD4+ T cells from blood. Receptors originate from a woman under 30 with type 1 diabetes. CDR3s include the opening cysteine and the closing phenylalanine or tryptophan. Each record gives: J gene, V gene, D gene, clone size, CDR3 DNA, CDR3 protein. The D gene is left open where the match is weak. Clone size is shown for a subset of rows, as once, few, many or a class of expanded clone.

j_call: TRBJ2-7
v_call: TRBV5-1
d_call: TRBD1
clone_size: few
cdr3_nt: TGCGCCAGCAGCGATCGCTCAGGGGGTTCAGCCTACGAGCAGTACTTC
cdr3_aa: CASSDRSGGSAYEQYF

j_call: TRBJ1-1
v_call: TRBV2
d_call: TRBD1
clone_size: .
cdr3_nt: TGTGCCAGCAGGGGAAGGACAGGCACTGAAGCTTTCTTT
cdr3_aa: CASRGRTGTEAFF

j_call: TRBJ1-2
v_call: TRBV27
d_call: .
clone_size: few
cdr3_nt: TGTGCCAGCAGCAGGAACAGGGAAGGCGGCGGCTACACCTTC
cdr3_aa: CASSRNREGGGYTF

j_call: TRBJ2-3
v_call: TRBV11-2
d_call: TRBD1
clone_size: .
cdr3_nt: TGTGCCAGCAGCGACCGGGACAGGGGAACAGATACGCAGTATTTT
cdr3_aa: CASSDRDRGTDTQYF

j_call: TRBJ2-5
v_call: TRBV6-5
d_call: TRBD2
clone_size: .
cdr3_nt: TGTGCCAGCAGGGGGACTAGCGGGAACCAAGAGACCCAGTACTTC
cdr3_aa: CASRGTSGNQETQYF

j_call: TRBJ1-5
v_call: TRBV4-2
d_call: .
clone_size: .
cdr3_nt: TGTGTCACGCCTGGGGGAGGGAATGGAAATCAGCCCCAGCATTTT
cdr3_aa: CVTPGGGNGNQPQHF

j_call: TRBJ2-3
v_call: TRBV7-2
d_call: .
clone_size: few
cdr3_nt: TGTGCCAGCAGCTTAGTAGGGGCACAAAGCACAGATACGCAGTATTTT
cdr3_aa: CASSLVGAQSTDTQYF

j_call: TRBJ2-6
v_call: TRBV6-5
d_call: .
clone_size: .
cdr3_nt: TGTGCCAGCAGTTACTCTTTTCTCTCTGGGGCCAACGTCCTGACTTTC
cdr3_aa: CASSYSFLSGANVLTF

j_call: TRBJ1-4
v_call: TRBV18
d_call: TRBD1
clone_size: .
cdr3_nt: TGTGCCAGCTCTTCGGACAGGGCTAATGAAAAACTGTTTTTT
cdr3_aa: CASSSDRANEKLFF

j_call: TRBJ2-7
v_call: TRBV15
d_call: .
clone_size: once
cdr3_nt: TGTGCCACCAGCAGAGAAGGAACAGGGAGCTCCTACGAGCAGTACTTC
cdr3_aa: CATSREGTGSSYEQYF

j_call: TRBJ1-2
v_call: TRBV14
d_call: .
clone_size: .
cdr3_nt: TGTGCCAGCAAACCGGGGGGACTAGGGACCAATGGCTACACCTTC
cdr3_aa: CASKPGGLGTNGYTF

j_call: TRBJ2-7
v_call: TRBV28
d_call: TRBD1
clone_size: .
cdr3_nt: TGTGCCAGCAGTTTTAGACAGGGGGCCTACGAGCAGTACTTC
cdr3_aa: CASSFRQGAYEQYF

j_call: TRBJ2-5
v_call: TRBV6-5
d_call: TRBD1
clone_size: .
cdr3_nt: TGTGCCAGCAGTTCCCAAGGCGGGACAGGTCAAGAGACCCAGTACTTC
cdr3_aa: CASSSQGGTGQETQYF

j_call: TRBJ2-2
v_call: TRBV11-2
d_call: .
clone_size: .
cdr3_nt: TGTGCCAGCAGCTTGGGACAAGCGACCGGGGAGCTGTTTTTT
cdr3_aa: CASSLGQATGELFF

j_call: TRBJ2-3
v_call: TRBV18
d_call: .
clone_size: .
cdr3_nt: TGTGCCAGCTCACCAGAGACAGATACGCAGTATTTT
cdr3_aa: CASSPETDTQYF

j_call: TRBJ2-1
v_call: TRBV7-2
d_call: TRBD2
clone_size: few
cdr3_nt: TGTGCCAGCAGCGATCTAGCGGGAGACCCCGTTGTCAATGAGCAGTTCTTC
cdr3_aa: CASSDLAGDPVVNEQFF

j_call: TRBJ2-1
v_call: TRBV18
d_call: .
clone_size: .
cdr3_nt: TGTGCCAGCTCACCAAGAGGTGAGCAGTTCTTC
cdr3_aa: CASSPRGEQFF

j_call: TRBJ1-4
v_call: TRBV10-1
d_call: .
clone_size: few
cdr3_nt: TGCGCCAGCAGCCTCCGGGACACAAGGAATGAAAAACTGTTTTTT
cdr3_aa: CASSLRDTRNEKLFF

j_call: TRBJ2-1
v_call: TRBV19
d_call: .
clone_size: .
cdr3_nt: TGTGCCAGTAGGTTGGGGGGTGAGCAGTTCTTC
cdr3_aa: CASRLGGEQFF

j_call: TRBJ1-1
v_call: TRBV2
d_call: .
clone_size: .
cdr3_nt: TGTGCCAGCAGTCCACAGGTGAACACTGAAGCTTTCTTT
cdr3_aa: CASSPQVNTEAFF

j_call: TRBJ2-2
v_call: TRBV2
d_call: .
clone_size: .
cdr3_nt: TGTGCCAGCAGTGAAGACAGGGTCAGGAACACCGGGGAGCTGTTTTTT
cdr3_aa: CASSEDRVRNTGELFF

j_call: TRBJ2-2
v_call: TRBV7-2
d_call: .
clone_size: .
cdr3_nt: TGTGCCAGCAGCCTTCTGGGCCAGGGGTCGGGCGGGGAGCTGTTTTTT
cdr3_aa: CASSLLGQGSGGELFF

j_call: TRBJ2-3
v_call: TRBV7-9
d_call: TRBD2
clone_size: few
cdr3_nt: TGTGCCAGCAGCTTAGGGGCCGGGGGGAAAGTAGGCACAGATACGCAGTATTTT
cdr3_aa: CASSLGAGGKVGTDTQYF

j_call: TRBJ2-1
v_call: TRBV5-3
d_call: .
clone_size: .
cdr3_nt: TGTGCCAGAAGCCTGAATTTGGACTACCCGATTTACAATGAGCAGTTCTTC
cdr3_aa: CARSLNLDYPIYNEQFF

j_call: TRBJ2-1
v_call: TRBV25-1
d_call: TRBD1
clone_size: .
cdr3_nt: TGTGCCAGCAGTGAACCGGGACAGGTCTACAATGAGCAGTTCTTC
cdr3_aa: CASSEPGQVYNEQFF

j_call: TRBJ2-5
v_call: TRBV18
d_call: .
clone_size: .
cdr3_nt: TGTGCCAGCTCACCCGGGGAGGCTCAATACTTC
cdr3_aa: CASSPGEAQYF

j_call: TRBJ2-2
v_call: TRBV10-3
d_call: .
clone_size: .
cdr3_nt: TGTGCCATCAGGCAGGGACTTACCACCGGGGAGCTGTTTTTT
cdr3_aa: CAIRQGLTTGELFF

j_call: TRBJ2-7
v_call: TRBV5-4
d_call: TRBD2
clone_size: .
cdr3_nt: TGTGCCAGCAGAGCGGGAGGGGCCAACGAGCAGTACTTC
cdr3_aa: CASRAGGANEQYF

j_call: TRBJ2-7
v_call: TRBV28
d_call: TRBD2
clone_size: .
cdr3_nt: TGTGCCAGCAGTTTGGGGGGACTAGACAAATACGAGCAGTACTTC
cdr3_aa: CASSLGGLDKYEQYF

j_call: TRBJ1-4
v_call: TRBV11-3
d_call: .
clone_size: .
cdr3_nt: TGTGCCAGCAGCTTCCAGGGGCCTAATGAAAAACTGTTTTTT
cdr3_aa: CASSFQGPNEKLFF

j_call: TRBJ2-1
v_call: TRBV9
d_call: .
clone_size: .
cdr3_nt: TGTGCCAGCAGCGACCATAAACGGGAGCAGTTCTTC
cdr3_aa: CASSDHKREQFF

j_call: TRBJ2-7
v_call: TRBV15
d_call: .
clone_size: few
cdr3_nt: TGTGCCACCAGCAGAGAAGGGGCTAGGGAGCAGTACTTC
cdr3_aa: CATSREGAREQYF

j_call: TRBJ2-5
v_call: TRBV15
d_call: TRBD2
clone_size: .
cdr3_nt: TGTGCACACCTGACTAGCGGGAGGGCCAAAGAGACCCAGTACTTC
cdr3_aa: CAHLTSGRAKETQYF

j_call: TRBJ2-5
v_call: TRBV14
d_call: TRBD2
clone_size: .
cdr3_nt: TGTGCCAGCAGCCATTTACTAGCGGGGCCTACCCAAGAGACCCAGTACTTC
cdr3_aa: CASSHLLAGPTQETQYF

j_call: TRBJ2-3
v_call: TRBV15
d_call: .
clone_size: .
cdr3_nt: TGTGCCACCAGCAGAGATGAAGCGGGCCGCACAGATACGCAGTATTTT
cdr3_aa: CATSRDEAGRTDTQYF

j_call: TRBJ1-4
v_call: TRBV30
d_call: .
clone_size: .
cdr3_nt: TGTGCCTGGAGTGTAGGAGGGCAAAAACTGTTTTTT
cdr3_aa: CAWSVGGQKLFF

j_call: TRBJ2-1
v_call: TRBV7-9
d_call: TRBD2
clone_size: .
cdr3_nt: TGTGCCAGCAGCTCTGGACTAGGAAGCAACAATGAGCAGTTCTTC
cdr3_aa: CASSSGLGSNNEQFF

j_call: TRBJ2-5
v_call: TRBV27
d_call: .
clone_size: few
cdr3_nt: TGTGCCAGCGGCCACAGGGGGCGCGGGGGGCAAGAGACCCAGTACTTC
cdr3_aa: CASGHRGRGGQETQYF

j_call: TRBJ1-1
v_call: TRBV7-9
d_call: .
clone_size: .
cdr3_nt: TGTGCCAGCAGCCCCGGACAGCCCCACCTCAATGAAGCTTTCTTT
cdr3_aa: CASSPGQPHLNEAFF

j_call: TRBJ2-3
v_call: TRBV20-1
d_call: .
clone_size: .
cdr3_nt: TGCAGTGCTTACAGGGTAGATACGCAGTATTTT
cdr3_aa: CSAYRVDTQYF

j_call: TRBJ1-1
v_call: TRBV29-1
d_call: .
clone_size: .
cdr3_nt: TGCAGCGCAAAGCGACAGTTTAACACTGAAGCTTTCTTT
cdr3_aa: CSAKRQFNTEAFF

j_call: TRBJ2-3
v_call: TRBV11-2
d_call: .
clone_size: few
cdr3_nt: TGTGCCAGCAGCCGTTACACTAGGGTAGGGGATACGCAGTATTTT
cdr3_aa: CASSRYTRVGDTQYF

j_call: TRBJ1-3
v_call: TRBV7-2
d_call: .
clone_size: .
cdr3_nt: TGTGCCAGCAGCTTAAACACCGTGGGAAACACCATATATTTT
cdr3_aa: CASSLNTVGNTIYF

j_call: TRBJ1-2
v_call: TRBV28
d_call: .
clone_size: .
cdr3_nt: TGTGCCAGCAGTTTTCATTCAGAAAACTATGGCTACACCTTC
cdr3_aa: CASSFHSENYGYTF

j_call: TRBJ2-2
v_call: TRBV14
d_call: TRBD1
clone_size: .
cdr3_nt: TGTGCCAGCAGCCCCATAACAGGGGATGGGGACAACACCGGGGAGCTGTTTTTT
cdr3_aa: CASSPITGDGDNTGELFF

j_call: TRBJ1-5
v_call: TRBV28
d_call: TRBD1
clone_size: .
cdr3_nt: TGTGCCAGCAGTTTAAGTCAACAGGGGAATCAGCCCCAGCATTTT
cdr3_aa: CASSLSQQGNQPQHF

j_call: TRBJ2-5
v_call: TRBV4-2
d_call: .
clone_size: .
cdr3_nt: TGTGCCAGCAGCCCTTCGGGACTCCCCCGCGGGGAGACCCAGTACTTC
cdr3_aa: CASSPSGLPRGETQYF

j_call: TRBJ2-6
v_call: TRBV7-3
d_call: TRBD1
clone_size: few
cdr3_nt: TGTGCCAGCAGCCCCCCCCAGGGGGCGACTACCCCTGGGGCCAACGTCCTGACTTTC
cdr3_aa: CASSPPQGATTPGANVLTF

j_call: TRBJ2-1
v_call: TRBV9
d_call: TRBD2
clone_size: .
cdr3_nt: TGTGCCAGCAGCCCTAGCGGGAGGGCTAACAATGAGCAGTTCTTC
cdr3_aa: CASSPSGRANNEQFF